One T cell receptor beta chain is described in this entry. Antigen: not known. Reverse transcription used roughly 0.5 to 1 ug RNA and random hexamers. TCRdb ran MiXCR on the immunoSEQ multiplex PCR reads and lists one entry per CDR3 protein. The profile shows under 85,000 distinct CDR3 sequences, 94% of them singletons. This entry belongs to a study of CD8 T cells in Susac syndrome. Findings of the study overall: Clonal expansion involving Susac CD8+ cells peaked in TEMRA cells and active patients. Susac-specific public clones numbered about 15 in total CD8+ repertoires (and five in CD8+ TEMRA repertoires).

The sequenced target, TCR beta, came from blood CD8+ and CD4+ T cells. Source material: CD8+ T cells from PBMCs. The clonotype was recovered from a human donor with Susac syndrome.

In DNA form, the CDR3 reads TGCGCCAGCAGCCAAGATCGGGTACTAGCGGGAATAAGAAGTAGCACAGATACGCAGTATTTT. Its translation is CASSQDRVLAGIRSSTDTQYF. V is TRBV4-3 and J is TRBJ2-3; 10 bases are shared with TRBD2. V shed 0 bases and J 0 bases; nucleotides not matched to a gene: 15. Per germline, CDR1 LGHNA and CDR2 YSLEER. CDR3 length: 21 residues.